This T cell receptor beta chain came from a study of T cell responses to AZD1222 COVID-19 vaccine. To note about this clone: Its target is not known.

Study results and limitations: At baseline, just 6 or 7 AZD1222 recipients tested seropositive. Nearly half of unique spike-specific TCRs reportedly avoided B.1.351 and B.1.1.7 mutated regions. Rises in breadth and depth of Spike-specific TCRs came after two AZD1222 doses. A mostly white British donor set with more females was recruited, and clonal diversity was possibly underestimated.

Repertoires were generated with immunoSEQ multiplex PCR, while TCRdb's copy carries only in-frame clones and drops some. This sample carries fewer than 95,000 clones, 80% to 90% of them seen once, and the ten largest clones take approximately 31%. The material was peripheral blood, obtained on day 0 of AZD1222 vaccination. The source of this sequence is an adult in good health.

The CDR3 spells CASRRDAGAQETQYF. CDR3 nucleotide sequence: TGTGCCAGCAGACGGGATGCAGGGGCTCAAGAGACCCAGTACTTC. The rearrangement uses TRBV27 and TRBJ2-5; TRBD1 might be the D (6 bases). Germline-derived CDR1 and CDR2 are MNHEY and SMNVEV (reference sequence). The CDR3 runs 15 residues. Trimming shortened V by 6 bases and J by 2 bases, and 16 bases separated the two germline ends.